These 24 T cell receptor beta chains share one sample of origin, sequenced in a study of T-cell reconstitution after alpha-beta-depleted transplantation in children. Unique molecular identifiers were used to barcode this TCRbeta library. TCRdb re-derived calls from the PCR reads in MiXCR, one entry per CDR3 protein. Seen here are 220,000 or so distinct CDR3 sequences, just under 8.5% observed once, and the top ten hold approximately 6%. The sample in question was PBMCs, mostly from graft donor cells, obtained 180 days after TCRalphabeta/CD19-depleted stem cell transplant. These TCRs come from a male patient younger than 18 who had a stem cell transplant for acute lymphoblastic leukemia, so the T cells may come from the graft donor.

At least ten counts were recorded for this clonotype. The chain recombines TRBV15 with TRBJ2-1; D is perhaps TRBD1 (6 bases). Trimming shortened V by 4 bases and J by 0 bases, and 25 bases separated the two germline ends. Germline-derived CDR1 and CDR2 are LNHNV and YYDKDF (reference sequence). The CDR3 has 20 residues. The CDR3 sequence: CATSTKLNRAFPSSYNEQFF. CDR3 sequence (DNA): TGTGCCACCAGCACCAAACTAAACAGGGCATTCCCAAGCTCCTACAATGAGCAGTTCTTC.

This clonotype was seen repeatedly, ten times or more. The rearrangement joins TRBV20-1 to TRBJ1-2; 9 bases match TRBD1. The CDR3 length is 14 residues. The V gene's germline CDR1 is DFQATT and CDR2 SNEGSKA (reference sequence). With 5 bases clipped from V and 7 bases from J, the junction kept 11 bases outside the gene matches. The CDR3 DNA reads TGCAGTGCTTACATATTACAGGGGGCGCGTGGCTACACCTTC. This codes for CSAYILQGARGYTF.

This clonotype showed up many times. The DNA of the CDR3 is TGTGCCAGCAGTCTGGGGAGGGTTGGTCAGCCCCAGCATTTT. Amino acids: CASSLGRVGQPQHF. The chain uses TRBV12-3 or TRBV12-4 and TRBJ1-5; D ambiguous. Deletions cut 5 bases from V and 6 bases from J, with 14 bases between. The CDR3 runs to 14 residues.

This clonotype was seen many times. The chain has TRBV18 and TRBJ2-1, with a weak D call TRBD1 (5 bases). The CDR3 has 14 amino acids. CDR1 and CDR2 from the germline V gene are KGHSH and LQKENI. The V end was cut by 1 base, the J end by 7 bases, with 11 bases between. The CDR3 region has the DNA TGTGCCAGCTCACCACTCCAGGGAACGAATGAGCAGTTCTTC. Encoded protein: CASSPLQGTNEQFF.

This clonotype has at least ten counts. CDR3 DNA: TGCGCCAGCAGCTTGGTAGGGGGCAGGGGGAACACTGAAGCTTTCTTT. It is translated as CASSLVGGRGNTEAFF. The chain has TRBV5-1 and TRBJ1-1; 7 nucleotides line up with TRBD1. The CDR3 length is 16 residues. CDR1 is SGHRS, CDR2 YFSETQ, per germline. V dropped 0 bases and J dropped 1; count of bases not matched to a gene: 6.

This clonotype showed up many times. The genes are TRBV5-1 and TRBJ2-4, with D maybe TRBD1 (5 bases). With 1 base removed from V and 0 bases from J, the gap between germline ends came to 11 bases. Germline V gene sequence: CDR1 SGHRS, CDR2 YFSETQ. This CDR3 region has 16 residues. CDR3 sequence: CASSLSGQLAKNIQYF. The CDR3 region has the DNA TGCGCCAGCAGCTTGTCTGGACAACTAGCCAAAAACATTCAGTACTTC. The complete variable domain, with remaining parts taken from reference TRBV5-1 and TRBJ2-4, reads KAGVTQTPRYLIKTRGQQVTLSCSPISGHRSVSWYQQTPGQGLQFLFEYFSETQRNKGNFPGRFSGRQFSNSRSEMNVSTLELGDSALYLCASSLSGQLAKNIQYFGAGTRLSVL.

The chain joins TRBV12-3 or TRBV12-4 to TRBJ1-5; a weak D match, TRBD1 (6 bases). The CDR3 is made up of 13 amino acids. Trimming left V 4 bases short and J 9 bases short, with 13 bases between. The CDR3 reads CASSYRELRPQHF. CDR3 DNA sequence: TGTGCCAGCAGTTACAGGGAACTCAGGCCCCAGCATTTT.

This clonotype was observed many times. This chain connects TRBV7-9 to TRBJ1-1, with a possible D match to TRBD1 (5 bases). The V gene's germline CDR1 is SEHNR and CDR2 FQNEAQ (reference sequence). The CDR3 extends over 14 amino acids. V lost 3 bases to trimming and J lost 3 bases, with 11 bases between them. CDR3 region: CASSFTGFDTEAFF. CDR3 in DNA: TGTGCCAGCAGCTTCACAGGATTCGACACTGAAGCTTTCTTT.

Many counts were recorded for this clonotype. This chain uses TRBV19 with TRBJ1-5; TRBD1 matches 7 bases. Germline-derived CDR1 and CDR2 are LNHDA and SQIVND (reference sequence). V lost 3 bases to trimming and J lost 7 bases; unmatched junction nucleotides: 6. The CDR3 is 14 residues long. CDR3 sequence: CASSIRQGRQPQHF. CDR3 in DNA: TGTGCCAGTAGTATCAGACAGGGCAGGCAGCCCCAGCATTTT.

This clonotype has a count of ten or more. DNA of the CDR3: TGTGCCAGCAGTCTCCGGGACAGTGGCTACGAGCAGTACTTC. This sequence encodes CASSLRDSGYEQYF. This chain connects TRBV6-5 to TRBJ2-7; 7 bases line up with TRBD1. With 5 bases clipped from V and 3 bases from J, the junction kept 7 bases outside the gene matches. CDR3 length: 14 residues. CDR1 and CDR2 from the germline V gene are MNHEY and SVGAGI.

The sample holds a few counts of this clonotype. V and J are TRBV15 and TRBJ2-5, with 10 positions matching TRBD2. From germline, CDR1 is LNHNV and CDR2 YYDKDF (reference sequence). The V and J ends lost 6 bases and 2 bases, in that order; junction bases with no gene match: 9. CDR3 size: 16 residues. The CDR3 here is CATRKREGLGQETQYF. CDR3 bases: TGTGCCACCAGGAAGCGGGAGGGCCTGGGACAAGAGACCCAGTACTTC.

This clonotype occurred many times. The V call is TRBV7-2, the J call TRBJ2-5; 7 positions agree with TRBD1. V was clipped by 5 bases and J by 3 bases; unmatched bases: 9. This CDR3 has 15 amino acids. The germline V gene encodes CDR1 SGHTA and CDR2 FQGNSA. The CDR3: CASSTWPQGEETQYF. As DNA, the CDR3 is TGTGCCAGCAGCACCTGGCCCCAGGGGGAAGAGACCCAGTACTTC. Combining the CDR3 with reference TRBV7-2 and TRBJ2-5 gives the whole variable domain GAGVSQSPSNKVTEKGKDVELRCDPISGHTALYWYRQSLGQGLEFLIYFQGNSAPDKSGLPSDRFSAERTGGSVSTLTIQRTQQEDSAVYLCASSTWPQGEETQYFGPGTRLLVL.

The table lists this clonotype with many counts. The chain recombines TRBV7-9 with TRBJ2-7; no firm D call. The CDR3 is made up of 12 amino acids. The V and J ends lost 5 bases and 3 bases respectively, with 8 bases between them. The germline gives CDR1 SEHNR, CDR2 FQNEAQ (reference sequence). The CDR3 nucleotides are TGTGCCAGCAGCGTTAGGGTCTACGAGCAGTACTTC. Residues: CASSVRVYEQYF.

This clonotype was seen repeatedly, ten times or more. The rearrangement links TRBV6-1 to TRBJ2-3; D possibly corresponds to TRBD2 (6 bases). Per germline, CDR1 MNHNS and CDR2 SASEGT. The CDR3 covers 15 residues. Trimming took 6 bases from V and 4 from J, leaving 17 bases between them. In DNA, the CDR3 is TGTGCCAGCAGCCGTCCCCCTAGCGCCCCAGATACGCAGTATTTT. This encodes CASSRPPSAPDTQYF.

Regarding this clonotype: A read error may explain this, as a much larger clone is one base away. The chain is built from TRBV5-1 and TRBJ2-7, with TRBD2 matching over 7 bases. The CDR3 runs to 15 residues. Germline assignment: CDR1 SGHRS and CDR2 YFSETQ. The trim removed 5 bases at V and 4 bases at J, leaving 12 bases unmatched. The CDR3 is CASSFTPGGGYEQYF. In DNA, the CDR3 is TGCGCCAGCAGTTTCACGCCTGGGGGGGGATACGAGCAGTACTTC.

Only one count was recorded for this clonotype. The chain uses TRBV19 and TRBJ1-1, with D possibly matching TRBD1 (5 bases). CDR3 length: 15 amino acids. Between the trimmed V and J ends, which lost 3 bases and 1 base, there was a span of 12 bases. Germline loops: CDR1 LNHDA, CDR2 SQIVND (reference sequence). This CDR3 reads CASSIPFDRNTEAFF. CDR3 bases: TGTGCCAGTAGTATCCCCTTCGACAGGAACACTGAAGCTTTCTTT.

This clonotype has ten or more counts. The genes are TRBV6-5 and TRBJ1-6; 7 positions agree with TRBD1. J lost 8 bases, V lost 5 bases, and 15 bases had no gene match. CDR1 is MNHEY and CDR2 is SVGAGI in the germline V gene. The CDR3 has 17 amino acids. CDR3 in amino acids: CASSPQFPGGTDSPLHF. DNA for the CDR3: TGTGCCAGCAGTCCTCAATTCCCAGGGGGGACTGATTCACCCCTCCACTTT.

This clonotype was seen many times. V usage is TRBV2 and J usage is TRBJ2-5; D tentatively reads TRBD1 or TRBD2 (5 bases each). Germline assignment: CDR1 SNHLY and CDR2 FYNNEI. CDR3 length: 15 residues. Trimming took off 0 bases at V and 5 bases at J, with 13 bases between the two ends. The CDR3 DNA reads TGTGCCAGCAGTGAAGCGGCCCGGGGCTGGGAGACCCAGTACTTC. Its translation: CASSEAARGWETQYF.

This clonotype was observed many times. This CDR3 is CASSLVGGDGYTF. CDR3 in DNA: TGCGCCAGCAGCTTGGTCGGGGGAGATGGCTACACCTTC. V and J are TRBV5-1 and TRBJ1-2; D might be TRBD1 (5 bases). CDR3 length equals 13 residues. The V and J ends lost 0 bases and 6 bases respectively, with 9 bases between them. Germline lookup yields CDR1 SGHRS and CDR2 YFSETQ. Supplemented by reference TRBV5-1 and TRBJ1-2, the full variable domain reads KAGVTQTPRYLIKTRGQQVTLSCSPISGHRSVSWYQQTPGQGLQFLFEYFSETQRNKGNFPGRFSGRQFSNSRSEMNVSTLELGDSALYLCASSLVGGDGYTFGSGTRLTVV.

This clonotype has ten or more counts. This rearrangement joins TRBV5-1 to TRBJ1-1; 7 bases match TRBD1. The CDR3 runs 13 residues. V lost 0 bases and J lost 4; bases outside the gene matches: 0. The germline CDR1 and CDR2 sequences are SGHRS and YFSETQ. The CDR3 region is CASSLDRGTEAFF. In DNA, the CDR3 is TGCGCCAGCAGCTTGGACAGGGGCACTGAAGCTTTCTTT.

In this sample, this clonotype turned up many times. The chain carries TRBV6-5 and TRBJ1-1, with D possibly being TRBD1 (6 bases). Germline V gene lookup returns CDR1 MNHEY and CDR2 SVGAGI. Deletions cut 2 bases from V and 4 bases from J, with 20 bases between. This CDR3 contains 17 residues. The DNA of the CDR3 is TGTGCCAGCAGTTACACTTACAGGGAGGATGGAGGCACTGAAGCTTTCTTT. Its translation is CASSYTYREDGGTEAFF.

This clonotype was seen ten or more times. The rearrangement links TRBV7-6 to TRBJ2-1; the match to TRBD2 covers 13 bases. Germline V gives CDR1 SGHVS, CDR2 FNYEAQ. J was trimmed by 2 bases and V by 6 bases; bases with no gene match: 7. The CDR3 has 17 residues. The CDR3 loop is CASSRTSGSTPYNEQFF. In DNA form, the CDR3 reads TGTGCCAGCAGTCGGACTAGCGGGAGTACCCCCTACAATGAGCAGTTCTTC.

This clonotype was detected many times. The chain has TRBV7-2 and TRBJ2-7; D is possibly TRBD1 or TRBD2 (5 bases each). Germline V gene sequence: CDR1 SGHTA, CDR2 FQGNSA. V was trimmed by 4 bases and J by 2 bases, leaving 9 bases between them. The CDR3 spans 13 residues. The CDR3 coding sequence is TGTGCCAGCAGCTGGGACGGCCCCTACGAGCAGTACTTC. Protein product: CASSWDGPYEQYF.

This clonotype was found many times. The gene calls are TRBV9 and TRBJ2-1, with D perhaps TRBD2 (6 bases). This CDR3 has 14 amino acids. V was trimmed by 3 bases and J by 1 base, leaving 8 bases between them. Germline values: CDR1 SGDLS, CDR2 YYNGEE. CDR3 coding DNA: TGTGCCAGCAGCGCGGGGGTATCCTACAATGAGCAGTTCTTC. As protein: CASSAGVSYNEQFF.